The subject of this entry is one TCR beta chain. V was clipped by 7 bases and J by 5 bases, with 18 bases between them. The length of the CDR3 is 15 residues. Looked up from germline, CDR1 is LNHDA and CDR2 is SQIVND (reference sequence). This sample stems from a study of blood T cell repertoires in COVID-19. About the study: Material from acute and convalescent COVID-19 was sourced from the United States, Italy and Spain.

The assay was immunoSEQ multiplex PCR, and TCRdb's table has in-frame clones only and misses some. Of about 24,000 clones in the sample, about nine tenths are singletons; the top ten hold less than 30%. This chain uses TRBV19 with TRBJ1-5, with D uncertain. The material sequenced was peripheral blood. This TCR came from a human donor with active COVID-19. The donor label of this sample is uncertain. CDR3: CASNDLGGSDQPQHF. CDR3 in DNA: TGTGCCAGTAATGATCTGGGTGGCAGCGATCAGCCCCAGCATTTT. Variable domain in full (rest from reference TRBV19 and TRBJ1-5): DGGITQSPKYLFRKEGQNVTLSCEQNLNHDAMYWYRQDPGQGLRLIYYSQIVNDFQKGDIAEGYSVSREKKESFPLTVTSAQKNPTAFYLCASNDLGGSDQPQHFGDGTRLSIL.